Below, 2 T cell receptor beta chains from the same sample are listed, as sequenced in a study of OX40 agonist ivuxolimab in advanced cancers. Receptors were amplified or captured by the immunoSEQ multiplex PCR assay. The source is immuneACCESS, and TCRdb retained only in-frame sequences with V and J called. Part of the clones is not carried over; for the studies checked, unresolved V genes explain less than half of this, and the remainder is unexplained. For this sample the table gives about 52,000 clones, of which approximately 92% were detected only once. Of the sample, 24% falls within the top ten clones. The sample consisted of CD4+ or CD8+ T cells sorted from blood, taken in a trial of the OX40 agonist ivuxolimab. Every receptor here comes from an adult with an advanced solid tumor such as melanoma, head and neck, liver or kidney cancer.

The chain joins TRBV6-1 to TRBJ2-4; 7 nucleotides agree with TRBD2. The V segment lost 4 bases and the J segment 3 bases; nucleotides outside the gene matches: 18. The CDR3 runs 19 residues. The V gene's germline CDR1 is MNHNS and CDR2 SASEGT. This chain's CDR3 is CASSARLRGGPFGKNIQYF. CDR3 DNA sequence: TGTGCCAGCAGTGCTCGCTTAAGGGGAGGGCCTTTCGGCAAAAACATTCAGTACTTC.

This chain links TRBV4-2 with TRBJ2-1, with D unresolved. CDR1 is LGHNA and CDR2 is YNFKEQ in the germline V gene. This CDR3 is 12 amino acids long. V lost 8 bases to trimming and J lost 9 bases, with 14 bases between them. In DNA, the CDR3 is TGTGCCAGCTCTTGGCCCTTCGGTGAGCAGTTCTTC. Amino acid sequence: CASSWPFGEQFF.